This entry is about one TCR beta chain. Using immunoSEQ multiplex PCR, the repertoire was profiled, and TCRdb retains in-frame clones only, with some absent. The data contain 44,000 or so clones, approximately 88% of them singletons. This sample stems from a study of PD-L1 blockade in urothelial cancer. Background on the study: Analyses were performed on blood at 3 weeks after treatment start (the second dose) and at 6 weeks.

There are 12 residues in the CDR3. V trimming: 5 bases; J trimming: 11 bases; junction bases outside the gene matches: 6. The germline CDR1 and CDR2 sequences are MNHNS and SASEGT. The source material was PBMCs, sampled around atezolizumab (anti-PD-L1) treatment. This chain uses TRBV6-1 with TRBJ2-3; TRBD1 agrees at 8 bases. The sequence was obtained from a man older than 75 with urothelial cancer. The CDR3 protein is CASSPDRDQQYF. The CDR3 bases are TGTGCCAGCAGTCCGGACAGGGACCAGCAGTATTTT.